This is a list of T cell receptor beta chains from one sample in a study of response to subunit inactivated influenza vaccine. TCRdb independently ran MiXCR on the RT-PCR reads; one entry per CDR3 protein. Of about 520,000 distinct CDR3 sequences listed, approximately 7.8% are singletons. The sample was PBMCs from blood, taken approximately 25 months after vaccination. The receptors originated from a man between 50 and 75 years old who received an inactivated influenza vaccine. The CDR3 runs from the conserved cysteine through the conserved F or W. A D gene is named only where the DNA matches it firmly. Clone size, where shown, is once, few, many, or a class for clones that have expanded.

V gene: TRBV7-2; D gene: TRBD2; J gene: TRBJ2-5; clone size: -; CDR3 protein: CASSLAPSGRSETQYF; CDR3 DNA: TGTGCCAGCAGCTTAGCGCCTAGCGGGAGGTCAGAGACCCAGTACTTC
V gene: TRBV3-1; D gene: -; J gene: TRBJ2-1; clone size: -; CDR3 protein: CASSQDLAPNNEQFF; CDR3 DNA: TGTGCCAGCAGCCAGGACCTAGCGCCCAACAATGAGCAGTTCTTC
V gene: TRBV3-1; D gene: TRBD1; J gene: TRBJ1-1; clone size: few; CDR3 protein: CASSDWTGGRKGTEAFF; CDR3 DNA: TGTGCCAGCAGCGATTGGACAGGGGGCAGGAAGGGAACTGAAGCTTTCTTT
V gene: TRBV5-1; D gene: -; J gene: TRBJ2-7; clone size: few; CDR3 protein: CASSLISSSSYEQYF; CDR3 DNA: TGCGCCAGCAGCTTGATCAGTTCGAGCTCCTACGAGCAGTACTTC
V gene: TRBV7-9; D gene: TRBD1; J gene: TRBJ2-3; clone size: many; CDR3 protein: CASSPRQGMDTQYF; CDR3 DNA: TGTGCCAGCAGCCCAAGACAGGGCATGGATACGCAGTATTTT
V gene: TRBV10-3; D gene: -; J gene: TRBJ1-1; clone size: -; CDR3 protein: CAISVGSGSEAFF; CDR3 DNA: TGTGCCATTTCGGTGGGGTCGGGGTCGGAAGCTTTCTTT
V gene: TRBV7-2; D gene: TRBD1; J gene: TRBJ1-4; clone size: few; CDR3 protein: CASSFLQGSAEKLFF; CDR3 DNA: TGTGCCAGCAGCTTTTTACAGGGGTCGGCGGAAAAACTGTTTTTT
V gene: TRBV5-1; D gene: TRBD1; J gene: TRBJ1-6; clone size: few; CDR3 protein: CASRPDRDNSPLHF; CDR3 DNA: TGCGCCAGCAGACCTGACAGGGACAATTCACCCCTCCACTTT
V gene: TRBV20-1; D gene: TRBD2; J gene: TRBJ2-1; clone size: -; CDR3 protein: CSATNPGLVRGGQFF; CDR3 DNA: TGCAGTGCGACGAATCCGGGACTCGTCCGGGGGGGGCAGTTCTTC
V gene: TRBV11-1; D gene: TRBD1; J gene: TRBJ2-6; clone size: few; CDR3 protein: CASSNPGQGASGANVLTF; CDR3 DNA: TGTGCCAGCAGCAATCCGGGACAGGGGGCCTCTGGGGCCAACGTCCTGACTTTC
V gene: TRBV29-1; D gene: -; J gene: TRBJ2-3; clone size: few; CDR3 protein: CSAGTDLSTRTQYF; CDR3 DNA: TGCAGCGCAGGGACCGACTTGAGTACGCGTACGCAGTATTTT
V gene: TRBV30; D gene: TRBD1; J gene: TRBJ1-2; clone size: -; CDR3 protein: CAHGQGNYYGYTF; CDR3 DNA: TGTGCCCACGGACAGGGGAACTACTATGGCTACACCTTC
V gene: TRBV20-1; D gene: -; J gene: TRBJ1-1; clone size: many; CDR3 protein: CSARDPPTEAFF; CDR3 DNA: TGCAGTGCTAGAGATCCACCCACTGAAGCTTTCTTT
V gene: TRBV6-2/TRBV6-3; D gene: TRBD2; J gene: TRBJ2-7; clone size: many; CDR3 protein: CASSRLAGVYEQYF; CDR3 DNA: TGTGCCAGCAGTCGACTAGCGGGAGTCTACGAGCAGTACTTC
V gene: TRBV5-1; D gene: TRBD1; J gene: TRBJ1-4; clone size: many; CDR3 protein: CASSFTGASNEKLFF; CDR3 DNA: TGCGCCAGCAGTTTTACAGGGGCGTCTAATGAAAAACTGTTTTTT
V gene: TRBV12-3/TRBV12-4; D gene: TRBD2; J gene: TRBJ2-1; clone size: -; CDR3 protein: CASSPLAGGLRDEQFF; CDR3 DNA: TGTGCCAGCAGCCCTCTAGCGGGGGGGCTACGGGATGAGCAGTTCTTC
V gene: TRBV11-2; D gene: -; J gene: TRBJ2-7; clone size: many; CDR3 protein: CASSLKGTSYEQYF; CDR3 DNA: TGTGCCAGCAGCTTAAAAGGGACTTCCTACGAGCAGTACTTC
V gene: TRBV7-8; D gene: -; J gene: TRBJ2-5; clone size: -; CDR3 protein: CASSLGRRWGETQYF; CDR3 DNA: TGTGCCAGCAGCTTAGGACGACGGTGGGGGGAGACCCAGTACTTC
V gene: TRBV6-1; D gene: -; J gene: TRBJ1-1; clone size: few; CDR3 protein: CASSRGIMNTEAFF; CDR3 DNA: TGTGCCAGCAGTAGGGGGATTATGAACACTGAAGCTTTCTTT
V gene: TRBV20-1; D gene: TRBD2; J gene: TRBJ2-1; clone size: -; CDR3 protein: CSARMTSGSHEQFF; CDR3 DNA: TGCAGTGCTAGAATGACTAGCGGGAGCCATGAGCAGTTCTTC
V gene: TRBV15; D gene: TRBD1; J gene: TRBJ2-5; clone size: many; CDR3 protein: CATSRDRVETQYF; CDR3 DNA: TGTGCCACCAGCAGGGACAGGGTTGAGACCCAGTACTTC
V gene: TRBV3-1; D gene: -; J gene: TRBJ2-1; clone size: many; CDR3 protein: CASSQEGGEYNEQFF; CDR3 DNA: TGTGCCAGCAGCCAAGAAGGGGGGGAATACAATGAGCAGTTCTTC
V gene: TRBV20-1; D gene: TRBD1; J gene: TRBJ1-3; clone size: many; CDR3 protein: CSAPRQGASGNTIYF; CDR3 DNA: TGCAGTGCCCCACGACAGGGGGCCAGTGGAAACACCATATATTTT
V gene: TRBV24-1; D gene: TRBD1; J gene: TRBJ2-7; clone size: few; CDR3 protein: CATSETGGSNEQYF; CDR3 DNA: TGTGCCACCAGTGAAACAGGGGGCTCGAACGAGCAGTACTTC
V gene: TRBV28; D gene: -; J gene: TRBJ2-7; clone size: -; CDR3 protein: CASSLGGAYRYEQYF; CDR3 DNA: TGTGCCAGCAGTTTAGGCGGGGCGTACCGCTACGAGCAGTACTTC
V gene: TRBV13; D gene: -; J gene: TRBJ2-3; clone size: -; CDR3 protein: CASSLWGAGGDTQYF; CDR3 DNA: TGTGCCAGCAGCTTATGGGGGGCCGGAGGAGATACGCAGTATTTT
V gene: TRBV7-2; D gene: -; J gene: TRBJ2-3; clone size: few; CDR3 protein: CASSLASFPAAYF; CDR3 DNA: TGTGCCAGCAGCTTAGCGTCCTTCCCAGCGGCGTATTTT
V gene: TRBV4-3; D gene: TRBD2; J gene: TRBJ2-3; clone size: few; CDR3 protein: CASSQGLAGGPTDTQYF; CDR3 DNA: TGCGCCAGCAGCCAGGGACTAGCGGGAGGGCCCACAGATACGCAGTATTTT
V gene: TRBV5-1; D gene: TRBD1; J gene: TRBJ2-7; clone size: many; CDR3 protein: CASSTGQHYEQYF; CDR3 DNA: TGCGCCAGCAGCACGGGACAGCACTACGAGCAGTACTTC
V gene: TRBV20-1; D gene: -; J gene: TRBJ2-7; clone size: many; CDR3 protein: CSARSPRDSYEQYF; CDR3 DNA: TGCAGTGCTAGATCCCCCAGGGACTCTTACGAGCAGTACTTC
V gene: TRBV6-1; D gene: TRBD1; J gene: TRBJ2-7; clone size: many; CDR3 protein: CASSRNPTTGGHEQYF; CDR3 DNA: TGTGCCAGCAGTCGTAACCCCACGACAGGGGGCCACGAGCAGTACTTC
V gene: TRBV9; D gene: TRBD1; J gene: TRBJ2-1; clone size: few; CDR3 protein: CASSVRQGNNEQFF; CDR3 DNA: TGTGCCAGCAGCGTTCGACAGGGTAACAATGAGCAGTTCTTC
V gene: TRBV12-3/TRBV12-4; D gene: TRBD2; J gene: TRBJ2-1; clone size: many; CDR3 protein: CASSKSRGGDNEQFF; CDR3 DNA: TGTGCCAGCAGTAAGAGCCGGGGGGGGGACAATGAGCAGTTCTTC
V gene: TRBV15; D gene: TRBD2; J gene: TRBJ2-1; clone size: many; CDR3 protein: CATSRGTSGDNEQFF; CDR3 DNA: TGTGCCACCAGCAGAGGGACTAGCGGGGACAATGAGCAGTTCTTC
V gene: TRBV11-2; D gene: TRBD2; J gene: TRBJ2-7; clone size: few; CDR3 protein: CASSLDPSGAYDEQYF; CDR3 DNA: TGTGCCAGCAGCTTAGATCCTAGCGGGGCGTACGACGAGCAGTACTTC
V gene: TRBV5-1; D gene: -; J gene: TRBJ2-7; clone size: many; CDR3 protein: CASSLGHTTYEQYF; CDR3 DNA: TGCGCCAGCAGCTTGGGGCACACCACCTACGAGCAGTACTTC
V gene: TRBV5-1; D gene: -; J gene: TRBJ1-6; clone size: few; CDR3 protein: CASSLGHLRDNSPLHF; CDR3 DNA: TGCGCCAGCAGCTTGGGGCATCTTCGCGATAATTCACCCCTCCACTTT
V gene: TRBV20-1; D gene: -; J gene: TRBJ1-5; clone size: many; CDR3 protein: CSARGGVRASNQPQHF; CDR3 DNA: TGCAGTGCTAGGGGGGGCGTCCGAGCGAGCAATCAGCCCCAGCATTTT
V gene: TRBV6-1; D gene: TRBD1; J gene: TRBJ2-7; clone size: -; CDR3 protein: CASRNTGTGSYEQYF; CDR3 DNA: TGTGCCAGCAGGAACACCGGGACAGGCTCCTACGAGCAGTACTTC
V gene: TRBV2; D gene: -; J gene: TRBJ1-3; clone size: many; CDR3 protein: CASSQDSRSGNTIYF; CDR3 DNA: TGTGCCAGCAGCCAGGACAGCCGCTCTGGAAACACCATATATTTT
V gene: TRBV12-3/TRBV12-4; D gene: -; J gene: TRBJ2-2; clone size: many; CDR3 protein: CASSSEAPNTGELFF; CDR3 DNA: TGTGCCAGCAGTTCTGAGGCCCCGAACACCGGGGAGCTGTTTTTT
V gene: TRBV27; D gene: -; J gene: TRBJ1-2; clone size: many; CDR3 protein: CASREFGQGGFSYTF; CDR3 DNA: TGTGCCAGCAGGGAGTTTGGCCAGGGTGGTTTCAGTTACACCTTC
V gene: TRBV5-5; D gene: -; J gene: TRBJ2-1; clone size: many; CDR3 protein: CASSLRSSNEQFF; CDR3 DNA: TGTGCCAGCAGCTTGAGGTCCTCCAATGAGCAGTTCTTC
V gene: TRBV6-6; D gene: -; J gene: TRBJ2-1; clone size: few; CDR3 protein: CASSYSTHEQFF; CDR3 DNA: TGTGCCAGCAGTTACTCGACCCATGAGCAGTTCTTC
V gene: TRBV12-3/TRBV12-4; D gene: -; J gene: TRBJ2-7; clone size: -; CDR3 protein: CASSLKVGAFSYEQYF; CDR3 DNA: TGTGCCAGCAGTTTAAAGGTTGGTGCGTTCTCCTACGAGCAGTACTTC
V gene: TRBV7-9; D gene: -; J gene: TRBJ2-5; clone size: many; CDR3 protein: CASSRTHQETQYF; CDR3 DNA: TGTGCCAGCAGCCGTACGCACCAAGAGACCCAGTACTTC
V gene: TRBV14; D gene: TRBD2; J gene: TRBJ2-2; clone size: -; CDR3 protein: CASSPPSGKGHGELFF; CDR3 DNA: TGTGCCAGCAGCCCACCTAGCGGGAAAGGGCACGGGGAGCTGTTTTTT
V gene: TRBV6-1; D gene: -; J gene: TRBJ2-7; clone size: few; CDR3 protein: CASSPTVGDYEQYF; CDR3 DNA: TGTGCCAGCAGCCCCACCGTGGGGGACTACGAGCAGTACTTC
V gene: TRBV5-1; D gene: -; J gene: TRBJ2-7; clone size: many; CDR3 protein: CASSVGLDRYEQYF; CDR3 DNA: TGCGCCAGCAGCGTGGGACTGGACCGCTACGAGCAGTACTTC
V gene: TRBV5-6; D gene: TRBD2; J gene: TRBJ2-1; clone size: many; CDR3 protein: CASSLGLAGDNEQFF; CDR3 DNA: TGCGCCAGCAGCTTGGGGCTAGCGGGAGATAATGAGCAGTTCTTC
V gene: TRBV4-3; D gene: -; J gene: TRBJ1-1; clone size: -; CDR3 protein: CASSQDGVGGRVTEAFF; CDR3 DNA: TGCGCCAGCAGCCAAGATGGAGTAGGGGGGCGCGTGACTGAAGCTTTCTTT
V gene: TRBV28; D gene: -; J gene: TRBJ1-1; clone size: many; CDR3 protein: CASSSTAMNTEAFF; CDR3 DNA: TGTGCCAGCAGTTCGACAGCCATGAACACTGAAGCTTTCTTT
V gene: TRBV3-1; D gene: -; J gene: TRBJ1-1; clone size: many; CDR3 protein: CASSQWANTEAFF; CDR3 DNA: TGTGCCAGCAGCCAATGGGCGAACACTGAAGCTTTCTTT
V gene: TRBV18; D gene: TRBD2; J gene: TRBJ2-5; clone size: -; CDR3 protein: CASSLTTTSGGETQYF; CDR3 DNA: TGTGCCAGCTCACTAACAACGACTAGCGGGGGAGAGACCCAGTACTTC
V gene: TRBV28; D gene: TRBD2; J gene: TRBJ2-3; clone size: -; CDR3 protein: CASSPWKGAGGTDTQYF; CDR3 DNA: TGTGCCAGCAGTCCCTGGAAAGGGGCGGGAGGGACAGATACGCAGTATTTT
V gene: TRBV4-2; D gene: TRBD2; J gene: TRBJ2-1; clone size: -; CDR3 protein: CASSQERTSGSTRFF; CDR3 DNA: TGTGCCAGCAGCCAGGAAAGGACTAGCGGGAGTACACGGTTCTTC
V gene: TRBV6-5; D gene: TRBD2; J gene: TRBJ2-3; clone size: few; CDR3 protein: CASSYSKGAGATDTQYF; CDR3 DNA: TGTGCCAGCAGTTACTCGAAAGGAGCGGGGGCCACAGATACGCAGTATTTT
V gene: TRBV7-6; D gene: -; J gene: TRBJ2-3; clone size: few; CDR3 protein: CASSKVGSSTDTQYF; CDR3 DNA: TGTGCCAGCAGCAAGGTGGGGAGCAGCACAGATACGCAGTATTTT
V gene: TRBV5-4; D gene: -; J gene: TRBJ1-2; clone size: few; CDR3 protein: CASRLVGGNGYTF; CDR3 DNA: TGTGCCAGCAGACTGGTGGGGGGTAATGGCTACACCTTC